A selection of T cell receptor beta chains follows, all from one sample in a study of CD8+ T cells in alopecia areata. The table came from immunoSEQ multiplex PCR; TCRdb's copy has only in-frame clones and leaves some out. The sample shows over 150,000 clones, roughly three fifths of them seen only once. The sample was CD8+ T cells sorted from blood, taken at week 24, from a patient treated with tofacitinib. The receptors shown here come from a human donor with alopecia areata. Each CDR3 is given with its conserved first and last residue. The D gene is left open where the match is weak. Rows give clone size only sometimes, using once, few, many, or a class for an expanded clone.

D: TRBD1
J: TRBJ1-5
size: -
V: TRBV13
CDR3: CANQGGLSNQPQHF
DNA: TGTGCCAACCAGGGGGGGTTAAGCAATCAGCCCCAGCATTTT

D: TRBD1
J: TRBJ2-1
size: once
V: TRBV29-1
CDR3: CSVHLGQGWYNEQFF
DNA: TGCAGCGTCCACTTGGGACAGGGGTGGTACAATGAGCAGTTCTTC

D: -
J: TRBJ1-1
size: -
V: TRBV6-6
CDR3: CASNFGDSTEAFF
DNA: TGTGCCAGCAACTTCGGGGATAGCACTGAAGCTTTCTTT

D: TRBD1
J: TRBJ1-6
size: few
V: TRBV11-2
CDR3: CASSSHEVTGAHSPLHF
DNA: TGTGCCAGCAGCTCCCACGAGGTCACAGGGGCGCATTCACCCCTCCACTTT

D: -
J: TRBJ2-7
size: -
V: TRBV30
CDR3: CAWKQYYEQYF
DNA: TGTGCCTGGAAACAGTACTACGAGCAGTACTTC

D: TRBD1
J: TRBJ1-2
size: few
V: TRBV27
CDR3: CASSPGQGNYGYTF
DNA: TGTGCCAGCAGTCCCGGACAGGGTAACTATGGCTACACCTTC

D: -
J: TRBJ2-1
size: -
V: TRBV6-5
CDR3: CASSYSGTTEGGQFF
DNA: TGTGCCAGCAGTTACTCAGGGACTACTGAAGGGGGGCAGTTCTTC

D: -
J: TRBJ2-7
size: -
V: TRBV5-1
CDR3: CASSFLAEASYEQYF
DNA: TGCGCCAGCAGCTTTCTGGCCGAAGCCTCCTACGAGCAGTACTTC

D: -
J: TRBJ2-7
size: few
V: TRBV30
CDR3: CAWRGDGGSYEQYF
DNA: TGTGCCTGGAGGGGGGACGGTGGCTCCTACGAGCAGTACTTC

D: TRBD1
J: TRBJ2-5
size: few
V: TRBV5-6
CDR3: CASSYGTGVETQYF
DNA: TGTGCCAGCAGCTATGGGACAGGGGTAGAGACCCAGTACTTC

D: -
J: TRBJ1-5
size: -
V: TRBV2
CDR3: CASSEWGAGQPQHF
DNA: TGTGCCAGCAGTGAATGGGGTGCGGGTCAGCCCCAGCATTTT

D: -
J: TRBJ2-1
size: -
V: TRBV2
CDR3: CANTGSKNEQFF
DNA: TGTGCCAATACAGGGTCGAAGAATGAGCAGTTCTTC

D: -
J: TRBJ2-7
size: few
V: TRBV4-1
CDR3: CASSQDTRVYYEQYF
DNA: TGCGCCAGCAGCCAAGATACGCGGGTCTACTACGAGCAGTACTTC

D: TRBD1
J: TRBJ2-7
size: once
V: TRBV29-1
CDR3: CSAKQGIYEQYF
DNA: TGCAGCGCCAAACAGGGGATCTACGAGCAGTACTTC

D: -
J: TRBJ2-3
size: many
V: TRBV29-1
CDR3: CSVELRGRGTDTQYF
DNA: TGCAGCGTTGAATTACGGGGGCGAGGCACAGATACGCAGTATTTT

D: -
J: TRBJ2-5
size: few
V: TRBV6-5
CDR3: CASSYSGIQETQYF
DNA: TGTGCCAGCAGTTACTCAGGGATCCAAGAGACCCAGTACTTC

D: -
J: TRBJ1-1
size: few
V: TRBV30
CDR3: CAWSVGLDTEAFF
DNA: TGTGCCTGGAGTGTAGGGTTAGACACTGAAGCTTTCTTT

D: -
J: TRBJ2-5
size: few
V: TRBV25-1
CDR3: CASSTGPWGETQYF
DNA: TGTGCCAGCAGTACAGGCCCCTGGGGAGAGACCCAGTACTTC

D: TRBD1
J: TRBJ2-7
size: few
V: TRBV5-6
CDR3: CASSSGTAYEQYF
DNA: TGTGCCAGCAGCTCCGGGACAGCCTACGAGCAGTACTTC

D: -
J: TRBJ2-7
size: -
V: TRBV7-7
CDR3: CASSLGRDDEQYF
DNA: TGTGCCAGCAGCTTAGGCAGGGATGACGAGCAGTACTTC

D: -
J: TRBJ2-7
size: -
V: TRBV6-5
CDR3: CASSYVGTYEQYF
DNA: TGTGCCAGCAGTTACGTCGGGACCTACGAGCAGTACTTC

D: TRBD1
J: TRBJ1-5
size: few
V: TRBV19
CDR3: CASGTGYSNQPQHF
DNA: TGTGCCAGCGGGACAGGTTATAGCAATCAGCCCCAGCATTTT